This T cell receptor (beta chain) derives from a study of human T cells and chemical hapten exposure. Study results and limitations: The study found expanded TCRs formed significantly more large CDR3 similarity clusters than controls.

Time point indicated: patch test 2, 6 weeks after DPC sensitization. The treatment: therapeutic diphenylcyclopropenone sensitization with weekly scalp DPC. Donors were 18 to 70-year-old alopecia patients suitable for DPC. This CDR3 has 15 residues. Germline loops: CDR1 KGHSH, CDR2 LQKENI. J was trimmed by 8 bases and V by 3 bases; bases with no gene match: 4. This clonotype was recorded at least ten times. Antigen unknown. As the library was built, unique molecular identifiers were attached to individual cDNA molecules. Using its own MiXCR run on the RACE reads, TCRdb lists one record per CDR3 protein. The sample records about 96,000 distinct CDR3 sequences, 9% to 9.5% being singletons.

Sequencing used whole blood, obtained in connection with sensitization to the hapten diphenylcyclopropenone (DPC). This clonotype was obtained from a woman aged 40 to 55 with alopecia areata. Some clones in this sample may be carry-over from other donors' samples. The chain combines TRBV18 with TRBJ1-4, with 12 bases lining up with TRBD1. The chain's CDR3 is CASSPQGTGGEKLFF. The CDR3 region has the DNA TGTGCCAGCTCACCCCAAGGGACAGGGGGCGAAAAACTGTTTTTT.